The rows below give T cell receptor beta chains drawn from one sample of a study of T cell repertoires in cytomegalovirus infection. TCRdb re-derived calls from the reads in MiXCR, one entry per CDR3 protein. The data hold about 830,000 distinct CDR3 sequences, with about 33% observed a single time. What these receptors recognize is not known. This material consisted of cultured CD8+ T cells from PBMCs, taken from culture after CMV antigen stimulation. Every receptor here comes from a human donor in good health (CMV status not recorded). Some clones in this sample may be carry-over from other donors' samples. The CDR3 runs from the conserved cysteine through the conserved F or W. Fields, in order: D gene, clone size, V gene, J gene, CDR3 DNA, CDR3 protein. The D gene is left open where the match is weak. The size entry is marked missing in some rows and otherwise reads once, few, many or a size class.

d_gene: NA; abundance: few; v_gene: TRBV7-9; j_gene: TRBJ2-5; CDR3nt: TGTGCCAGCAGCTTAGTCTCTTCTTCGGAGACCCAGTACTTC; CDR3aa: CASSLVSSSETQYF
d_gene: NA; abundance: NA; v_gene: TRBV7-3; j_gene: TRBJ2-1; CDR3nt: TGTGCCAGCAGCTTAATGGGCCCTCAGACCTACAATGAGCAGTTCTTC; CDR3aa: CASSLMGPQTYNEQFF
d_gene: NA; abundance: NA; v_gene: TRBV20-1; j_gene: TRBJ2-1; CDR3nt: TGCAGTGCTCCCAGCCCCGGGACCCGCTCCTACAATGAGCAGTTCTTC; CDR3aa: CSAPSPGTRSYNEQFF
d_gene: NA; abundance: NA; v_gene: TRBV7-9; j_gene: TRBJ2-5; CDR3nt: TGTGCCAGCAGCGCGCCTCAGGGGAGAGAGACCCAGTACTTC; CDR3aa: CASSAPQGRETQYF
d_gene: NA; abundance: few; v_gene: TRBV27; j_gene: TRBJ1-2; CDR3nt: TGTGCCAGCAGTTTACTGGGCTCCCACTATGGCTACACCTTC; CDR3aa: CASSLLGSHYGYTF
d_gene: NA; abundance: few; v_gene: TRBV7-6; j_gene: TRBJ1-1; CDR3nt: TGTGCCAGCAGTTCCGGGGGGTACGAAGAAGCTTTCTTT; CDR3aa: CASSSGGYEEAFF
d_gene: TRBD2; abundance: few; v_gene: TRBV7-6; j_gene: TRBJ2-1; CDR3nt: TGTGCCAGCAGCCTCCGGGGGGGGGGCTGGAATGAGCAGTTCTTC; CDR3aa: CASSLRGGGWNEQFF
d_gene: NA; abundance: NA; v_gene: TRBV23-1; j_gene: TRBJ1-6; CDR3nt: TGCGCCAGCACCCACGGCCTCTATAATTCACCCCTCCACTTT; CDR3aa: CASTHGLYNSPLHF
d_gene: TRBD1; abundance: NA; v_gene: TRBV12-3/TRBV12-4; j_gene: TRBJ2-2; CDR3nt: TGTGCCAGCACTCCGACAGGGGGAAGCACCGGGGAGCTGTTTTTT; CDR3aa: CASTPTGGSTGELFF
d_gene: NA; abundance: NA; v_gene: TRBV12-5; j_gene: TRBJ1-1; CDR3nt: TGTGCTAGTGCTCTAGGATTCGAAGCTTTCTTT; CDR3aa: CASALGFEAFF
d_gene: TRBD1; abundance: once; v_gene: TRBV20-1; j_gene: TRBJ2-1; CDR3nt: TGCAGTGCTAGACGGACAGGAAGCTCCTACAATGAGCAGTTCTTC; CDR3aa: CSARRTGSSYNEQFF
d_gene: NA; abundance: NA; v_gene: TRBV4-1; j_gene: TRBJ1-5; CDR3nt: TGCGCCAGCAGCCAAGTCGGGAATCAGCCCCAGCATTTT; CDR3aa: CASSQVGNQPQHF
d_gene: NA; abundance: NA; v_gene: TRBV4-1; j_gene: TRBJ1-2; CDR3nt: TGCGCCAGCAGCCAAGGGGGGCAAGTATTAGACTACACCTTC; CDR3aa: CASSQGGQVLDYTF
d_gene: TRBD1; abundance: NA; v_gene: TRBV24-1; j_gene: TRBJ2-7; CDR3nt: TGTGCCACCAGTGGGACAGGGAACGAGCAGTACTTC; CDR3aa: CATSGTGNEQYF
d_gene: NA; abundance: once; v_gene: TRBV20-1; j_gene: TRBJ2-1; CDR3nt: TGCAGTGCTAGAGGGTCTTCGGAGTCACTCGGAGGCAATGAGCAGTTCTTC; CDR3aa: CSARGSSESLGGNEQFF
d_gene: NA; abundance: many; v_gene: TRBV7-6; j_gene: TRBJ1-1; CDR3nt: TGTGCCAGCAGCCAGGCCTGGGGAGGGAACACTGAAGCTTTCTTT; CDR3aa: CASSQAWGGNTEAFF
d_gene: NA; abundance: NA; v_gene: TRBV12-3/TRBV12-4; j_gene: TRBJ1-6; CDR3nt: TGTGCCAGCAGTTTGGCAGGGTTGGGTTCACCCCTCCACTTT; CDR3aa: CASSLAGLGSPLHF
d_gene: TRBD1; abundance: NA; v_gene: TRBV6-5; j_gene: TRBJ2-2; CDR3nt: TGTGTCACTGCCGGGACAGGGGGCACCGGGGAGCTGTTTTTT; CDR3aa: CVTAGTGGTGELFF
d_gene: TRBD2; abundance: NA; v_gene: TRBV28; j_gene: TRBJ2-1; CDR3nt: TGTGCCAGCAGTCCGGGACTAGATGAGTTCTTC; CDR3aa: CASSPGLDEFF
d_gene: NA; abundance: few; v_gene: TRBV4-1; j_gene: TRBJ2-7; CDR3nt: TGCGCCAGCAGCCAAGTACTGGGACCCTACGAGCAGTACTTC; CDR3aa: CASSQVLGPYEQYF
d_gene: NA; abundance: NA; v_gene: TRBV29-1; j_gene: TRBJ2-3; CDR3nt: TGCAGCTTTCGGGACAGCACAGATACGCAGTATTTT; CDR3aa: CSFRDSTDTQYF
d_gene: TRBD1; abundance: few; v_gene: TRBV27; j_gene: TRBJ1-6; CDR3nt: TGTGCCAGCAGTTTATCGTCCCCTTGGGGACAGAGCTCCTATAATTCACCCCTCCACTTT; CDR3aa: CASSLSSPWGQSSYNSPLHF
d_gene: TRBD1; abundance: NA; v_gene: TRBV27; j_gene: TRBJ2-7; CDR3nt: TGTGCCAGCAGTTCGCCGGGACAGGGGGCGGGCGAGCAGTACTTC; CDR3aa: CASSSPGQGAGEQYF
d_gene: NA; abundance: once; v_gene: TRBV27; j_gene: TRBJ1-2; CDR3nt: TGTGCCAACAGTTTATCGATCGGTGACAGGCCCCCAGATGGCTACACCTTC; CDR3aa: CANSLSIGDRPPDGYTF
d_gene: TRBD1; abundance: NA; v_gene: TRBV6-6; j_gene: TRBJ1-3; CDR3nt: TGTGCCAGCAGACAACACGAAAGCCGGGACAGGGGATTCAGCTCTGGAAACACCATATATTTT; CDR3aa: CASRQHESRDRGFSSGNTIYF
d_gene: NA; abundance: few; v_gene: TRBV7-6; j_gene: TRBJ2-6; CDR3nt: TGTGCCAGCAGCTTAGTGGCCACCTCTGGGGCCAACGTCCTGACTTTC; CDR3aa: CASSLVATSGANVLTF
d_gene: TRBD1; abundance: NA; v_gene: TRBV2; j_gene: TRBJ1-1; CDR3nt: TGTGCCAGCAGTGATGATCCTGGGACAGGGACATTGAACACTGAAGCTTTCTTT; CDR3aa: CASSDDPGTGTLNTEAFF
d_gene: NA; abundance: many; v_gene: TRBV7-8; j_gene: TRBJ1-4; CDR3nt: TGTGCCAGCAGCTTAGACCCCAGGGGCGGGACTAGAAATGAAAAACTGTTTTTT; CDR3aa: CASSLDPRGGTRNEKLFF
d_gene: NA; abundance: NA; v_gene: TRBV9; j_gene: TRBJ2-1; CDR3nt: TGTGCCAGCAGCGTAGCTCAGGGGTACAATGAGCAGTTCTTC; CDR3aa: CASSVAQGYNEQFF
d_gene: NA; abundance: few; v_gene: TRBV6-5; j_gene: TRBJ1-5; CDR3nt: TGTGCCCACGTCCAGGGAGGACAGCCCCAGCATTTT; CDR3aa: CAHVQGGQPQHF
d_gene: TRBD1; abundance: many; v_gene: TRBV12-3/TRBV12-4; j_gene: TRBJ1-1; CDR3nt: TGTGCCAGCAGTTTACCGACCGGGACAGGGGGCACCACTGAAGCTTTCTTT; CDR3aa: CASSLPTGTGGTTEAFF
d_gene: NA; abundance: NA; v_gene: TRBV3-1; j_gene: TRBJ1-2; CDR3nt: TGTGCCAGCAGCCAATCTAGATTGACAGCCAACTATGGCTACACCTTC; CDR3aa: CASSQSRLTANYGYTF
d_gene: NA; abundance: few; v_gene: TRBV4-3; j_gene: TRBJ1-2; CDR3nt: TGCGCCAGCAGCCAAGTATTGACAGAAAATGGCTACACCTTC; CDR3aa: CASSQVLTENGYTF
d_gene: TRBD2; abundance: few; v_gene: TRBV29-1; j_gene: TRBJ2-4; CDR3nt: TGCAGCGCCCTGGGAGGGGCGGACAAAAACATTCAGTACTTC; CDR3aa: CSALGGADKNIQYF
d_gene: TRBD2; abundance: NA; v_gene: TRBV7-6; j_gene: TRBJ2-3; CDR3nt: TGTGCCAGCAGCTTAGCGCCCCCGGGACTAGCGGGAACAGATACGCAGTATTTT; CDR3aa: CASSLAPPGLAGTDTQYF
d_gene: NA; abundance: many; v_gene: TRBV6-2/TRBV6-3; j_gene: TRBJ2-3; CDR3nt: TGTGCCAGCAGTTACTGGGGAGGTGGAGATACGCAGTATTTT; CDR3aa: CASSYWGGGDTQYF
d_gene: TRBD2; abundance: NA; v_gene: TRBV7-9; j_gene: TRBJ2-5; CDR3nt: TGTGCCAGCAGCTACCCGACTAGCGGGGAGAAAGAGACCCAGTACTTC; CDR3aa: CASSYPTSGEKETQYF